The clone carrying this T cell receptor beta chain was picked up many times. No antigen is known for it. The investigators amplified TCR beta CDR3 regions from RNA transcripts. The HTBI primer set was used in a first-round RT-PCR of the TCR CDR3. TCRdb recomputed calls from the multiplex PCR reads with MiXCR, one row per CDR3 protein. Among 500,000 to 600,000 distinct CDR3 sequences, around 46% were seen once, and the ten largest hold 19%. These data originate in a study of T cells in Graves' hyperthyroidism and ophthalmopathy. Study results and limitations: Among clonotypes expanded in thyroid above 0.001, most were also found in blood. Median prediction lead before ophthalmopathy onset was 5 to 7.5 months with the model.

V shed 4 bases, J shed 7 bases, and the junction held 6 bases outside the gene matches. Germline assignment: CDR1 LNHDA and CDR2 SQIVND (reference sequence). CDR3 size: 13 residues. The receptor comes from an adult woman with Graves' disease, either hyperthyroidism or ophthalmopathy (not recorded which). This rearrangement joins TRBV19 to TRBJ2-5; 7 nucleotides align to TRBD1. Source material: peripheral blood or thyroid tissue (not recorded which). As DNA, the CDR3 is TGTGCCAGTAGTACGACAGGGCGGAGGACCCAGTACTTC. Its translation is CASSTTGRRTQYF.